These T cell receptor beta chains were read from a single sample in a study of OX40 agonist ivuxolimab in advanced cancers. Sequenced by immunoSEQ multiplex PCR; TCRdb stores in-frame clones only, minus some. The sample yields fewer than 45,000 clones, about four fifths seen once. This material consisted of CD4+ or CD8+ T cells sorted from blood, taken in a trial of the OX40 agonist ivuxolimab. The receptor source for this set is an adult with an advanced solid tumor such as melanoma, head and neck, liver or kidney cancer. Each CDR3 is given with its conserved first and last residue. D genes are given only for firm matches. Clone size, where shown, is once, few, many, or a class for clones that have expanded.

TRBJ1-2 18 NA TRBV10-3 TRBD1 TGTGCCATCAGTGGAACCGGGACAGGGGCTTTAGGGGCCTATGGCTACACCTTC CAISGTGTGALGAYGYTF
TRBJ2-3 19 once TRBV7-8 NA TGTGCCAGCAGCTTTGCGCGGATGCTTGGGACAACGAGCACAGATACGCAGTATTTT CASSFARMLGTTSTDTQYF
TRBJ2-7 13 NA TRBV4-1 NA TGCGCCAGCAGCCAAGTTAGCGCAAACGAGCAGTACTTC CASSQVSANEQYF
TRBJ1-4 14 NA TRBV2 NA TGTGCCAGCAGTGAATGGCAGTCTAATGAAAAACTGTTTTTT CASSEWQSNEKLFF
TRBJ2-2 15 NA TRBV28 TRBD1 TGTGCCAGCAGCCAGGACAGGGGGCAGGTCGGGGAGCTGTTTTTT CASSQDRGQVGELFF
TRBJ1-5 15 NA TRBV6-1 NA TGTGCCAGCACCTTGACGGATTATAGCAATCAGCCCCAGCATTTT CASTLTDYSNQPQHF
TRBJ2-3 14 NA TRBV19 NA TGTGCCAGTAGTCCGGGACTCTCGGGGTATACGCAGTATTTT CASSPGLSGYTQYF
TRBJ2-5 17 NA TRBV27 TRBD2 TGTGCCAGCCGACCCCTAGCGGGAGGAACTTACCAAGAGACCCAGTACTTC CASRPLAGGTYQETQYF
TRBJ2-2 15 NA TRBV28 NA TGTGCCAGCAGTTTTGGGAACCCTGACACCGGGGAGCTGTTTTTT CASSFGNPDTGELFF
TRBJ1-5 14 once TRBV5-6 NA TGTGCCAGCAGCTTGGGATACGGGGTCCAGCCCCAGCATTTT CASSLGYGVQPQHF
TRBJ2-7 11 NA TRBV7-8 NA TGTGCCAGCAGTTGGGGCCGCGAGCAGTACTTC CASSWGREQYF
TRBJ1-5 15 NA TRBV28 NA TGTGCCAGCAGCCCAAGGCACGGCAGCAATCAGCCCCAGCATTTT CASSPRHGSNQPQHF
TRBJ1-5 13 once TRBV7-2 NA TGTGCCAGCAGCTTAGGGGGTGGTCAGCCCCAGCATTTT CASSLGGGQPQHF
TRBJ2-5 13 NA TRBV13 NA TGTGCCAGCAGCTTGGGCCGGGGAGAGACCCAGTACTTC CASSLGRGETQYF
TRBJ2-5 16 NA TRBV7-9 TRBD2 TGTGCCAGCAGCCACGGACTAGCGGGAAGCCAAGAGACCCAGTACTTC CASSHGLAGSQETQYF
TRBJ2-3 15 once TRBV2 TRBD2 TGTGCCAGCAGTGAGACTAGCGGTACGGCAGATACGCAGTATTTT CASSETSGTADTQYF
TRBJ2-7 13 NA TRBV2 NA TGTGCCAGCAGTGGCCAGGCAGTGGACGAGCAGTACTTC CASSGQAVDEQYF
TRBJ1-1 15 NA TRBV6-4 NA TGTGCCAGCAGTGACTCTCAGGGATTCAACACTGAAGCTTTCTTT CASSDSQGFNTEAFF
TRBJ1-3 16 NA TRBV5-1 TRBD1 TGCGCCAGCAGCCACGGGACAGCGTTCTCTGGAAACACCATATATTTT CASSHGTAFSGNTIYF
TRBJ2-7 15 NA TRBV27 TRBD1 TGTGCCAGCAGTTTGGCGGCAGGGGGTTTCTACGAGCAGTACTTC CASSLAAGGFYEQYF
TRBJ2-2 11 NA TRBV6-6 NA TGTGCCTTAAAGGGGACCGGGGAGCTGTTTTTT CALKGTGELFF
TRBJ2-7 13 NA TRBV27 TRBD1 TGTGCCAGTGGACAGGGGTATTGGAACGAGCAGTACTTC CASGQGYWNEQYF
TRBJ2-7 12 NA TRBV29-1 NA TGCAGCGTTGAAAGGTCAGGATACGAGCAGTACTTC CSVERSGYEQYF
TRBJ2-7 14 NA TRBV27 TRBD2 TGTGCCAGCAGTGCCACTAGCGGGAGGGCCGACCCGTACTTC CASSATSGRADPYF
TRBJ1-1 15 NA TRBV11-2 NA TGTGCCAGCAGCTTAGGGGGTTTCTCGAACACTGAAGCTTTCTTT CASSLGGFSNTEAFF
TRBJ2-7 15 NA TRBV6-1 TRBD1 TGTGCCAGCAGTATGGGACAGGGCCCGTCCTACGAGCAGTACTTC CASSMGQGPSYEQYF
TRBJ1-2 15 few TRBV6-1 TRBD1 TGTGCCAGCAGGGAGGGACAGGGGCCTAACTATGGCTACACCTTC CASREGQGPNYGYTF
TRBJ2-7 10 NA TRBV13 NA TGTGCCAGCAGCCCCTACGAGCAGTACTTC CASSPYEQYF
TRBJ1-2 12 few TRBV25-1 NA TGTGCCAGCAGGGACGGACCCTATGGCTACACCTTC CASRDGPYGYTF
TRBJ1-5 15 NA TRBV6-6 NA TGTGCCAGCAGTGCGACTCCCGGAAGCAATCAGCCCCAGCATTTT CASSATPGSNQPQHF
TRBJ2-7 13 few TRBV19 NA TGTGCCAGTTCGGCGGGTCTATTCTACGAGCAGTACTTC CASSAGLFYEQYF
TRBJ1-3 16 NA TRBV18 NA TGTGCCAGCTCACCTCCTTTTGGGTCTTCTGGAAACACCATATATTTT CASSPPFGSSGNTIYF